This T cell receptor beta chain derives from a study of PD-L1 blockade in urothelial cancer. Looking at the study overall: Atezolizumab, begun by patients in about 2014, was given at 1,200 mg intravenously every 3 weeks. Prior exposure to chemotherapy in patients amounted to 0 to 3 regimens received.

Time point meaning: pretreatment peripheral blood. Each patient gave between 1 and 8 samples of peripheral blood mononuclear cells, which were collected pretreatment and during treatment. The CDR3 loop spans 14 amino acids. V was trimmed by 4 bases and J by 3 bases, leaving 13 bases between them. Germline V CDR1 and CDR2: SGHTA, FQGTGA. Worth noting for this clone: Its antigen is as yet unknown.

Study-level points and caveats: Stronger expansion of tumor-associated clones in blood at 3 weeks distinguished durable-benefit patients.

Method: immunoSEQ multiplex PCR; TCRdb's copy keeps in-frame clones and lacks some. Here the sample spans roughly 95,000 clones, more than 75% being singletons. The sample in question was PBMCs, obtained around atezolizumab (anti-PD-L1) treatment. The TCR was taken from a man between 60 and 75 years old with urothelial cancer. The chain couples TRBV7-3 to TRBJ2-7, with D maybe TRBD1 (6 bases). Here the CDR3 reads CASSYEGQFYEQYF. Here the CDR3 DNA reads TGTGCCAGCAGCTATGAGGGACAATTCTACGAGCAGTACTTC. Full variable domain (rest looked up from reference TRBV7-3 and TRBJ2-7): GAGVSQTPSNKVTEKGKYVELRCDPISGHTALYWYRQSLGQGPEFLIYFQGTGAADDSGLPNDRFFAVRPEGSVSTLKIQRTERGDSAVYLCASSYEGQFYEQYFGPGTRLTVT.